This TCR beta chain was identified during a study of blood T cell repertoires in COVID-19. As originally analysed: The authors estimated nucleated cell counts from reference gene primer amplification. TCRdb keeps only in-frame clones here, not all; method: immunoSEQ multiplex PCR. That table gives V, J and clone size, and the DNA gave D and trimming. The repertoire includes about 530,000 clones, 85% to 90% of them detected once, and roughly 7.3% sits in the top ten. Enrollment of patients from Seattle took place during active infection, with longitudinal follow-up. Germline V gives CDR1 SGDLS, CDR2 YYNGEE. This CDR3 contains 14 residues. V shed 4 bases and J 3 bases; nucleotides not matched to a gene: 5.

The genes are TRBV9 and TRBJ2-7, with 9 bases fitting TRBD1. The sample taken for sequencing was peripheral blood. The sequence was collected from a woman in her forties or fifties with COVID-19, enrolled during active disease. The CDR3 sequence: CASSPSTGGYEQYF. CDR3 in DNA: TGTGCCAGCAGCCCCTCGACAGGGGGCTACGAGCAGTACTTC.